The clone carrying this T cell receptor (beta chain) turned up a few times. Its antigen is not identified. The sample originates from a study of CD8 T cells in ankylosing spondylitis. Study results and caveats: A TCR beta motif made of 7 to 9 highly homologous variants seemed typical of ankylosing spondylitis blood. Prior work had noted some motif variants in reactive arthritis blood and synovial fluid.

Scientists made TCR beta libraries using quantitative 5'-RACE with molecular barcodes. Via MiXCR, TCRdb re-called the 5' RACE reads, giving one row per CDR3 protein. The profile shows a few hundred thousand distinct CDR3 sequences, 8% of them singletons. Sequencing input: blood, either unsorted or a sorted T cell fraction (not recorded which). This receptor was taken from a male donor with ankylosing spondylitis.

In nucleotides, the CDR3 is TGTGCCAGCAGCCTGACTAGCGGACGGTCCTACGAGCAGTACTTC. Its translation is CASSLTSGRSYEQYF. This chain joins TRBV3-1 and TRBJ2-7, with TRBD2 matching over 9 bases. The trim removed 4 bases at V and 1 base at J, leaving 5 bases unmatched. The CDR3 spans 15 residues. Germline CDR1 is LGHDT and CDR2 is YNNKEL (reference sequence).